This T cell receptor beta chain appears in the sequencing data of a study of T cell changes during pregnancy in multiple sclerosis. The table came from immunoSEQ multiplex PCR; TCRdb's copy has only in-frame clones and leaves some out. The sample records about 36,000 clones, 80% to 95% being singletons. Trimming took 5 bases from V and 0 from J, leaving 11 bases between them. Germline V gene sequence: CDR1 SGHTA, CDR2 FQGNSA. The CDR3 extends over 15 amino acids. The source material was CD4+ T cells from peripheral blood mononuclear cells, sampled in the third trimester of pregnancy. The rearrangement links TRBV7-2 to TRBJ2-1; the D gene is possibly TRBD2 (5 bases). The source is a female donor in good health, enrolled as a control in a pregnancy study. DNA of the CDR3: TGTGCCAGCAGCCGAGGGTCCCTCTCCTACAATGAGCAGTTCTTC. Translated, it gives CASSRGSLSYNEQFF.